This TCR beta chain was recorded in a study of early T cells in non-severe SARS-CoV-2 infection. Study-level information: Whole-blood bulk RNA, unsorted, was sequenced, and chains were unpaired. Notes on the study in general: Matches to VDJdb favored anti-spike CD8 responses and missed private and CD4 specificities.

The CDR3 contains 14 residues. The V gene lost 3 bases and the J gene lost 0 bases, with 8 bases spanning the gap. CDR1 and CDR2 from the germline V gene are SGHDN and FVKESK. This clonotype appeared a few times. The antigen remains unidentified. Tagging with unique molecular identifiers was applied to individual cDNA molecules. In TCRdb, the 5' RACE reads were re-called with MiXCR into one record per CDR3 protein. The data contain over 100,000 distinct CDR3 sequences, less than 15% of them seen just once; the ten biggest clones take up approximately 6%. The sequenced material came from whole blood. This TCR was recovered from an adult who was a healthcare worker with PCR-confirmed SARS-CoV-2 infection or an uninfected control (not recorded which). This chain links TRBV14 with TRBJ1-1; D may be TRBD1 (6 bases). The CDR3, as DNA: TGTGCCAGCAGCCAGGACAGATTGAACACTGAAGCTTTCTTT. Encoded protein: CASSQDRLNTEAFF.